The rows below give T cell receptor beta chains drawn from one sample of a study of control samples from healthy donors and cancer patients. Sequencing was performed with immunoSEQ multiplex PCR; in TCRdb, only in-frame clones are kept and a portion is missing. The sample yields approximately 120,000 clones, approximately 89% seen once. The sequencing input was blood. The source is a man in his 60s in good health. CDR3s include the opening cysteine and the closing phenylalanine or tryptophan. Fields, in order: D gene, V gene, clone size, CDR3 length, J gene, CDR3 protein, CDR3 DNA. The D gene is left open where the match is weak. Part of the rows lack a size; the others show once, few, many or a class for expanded clones.

NA	TRBV7-9	NA	13	TRBJ1-1	CASSFKGGTEAFF	TGTGCCAGCAGCTTTAAGGGAGGCACTGAAGCTTTCTTT
TRBD1	TRBV4-3	once	15	TRBJ1-1	CASSQAGQLNTEAFF	TGCGCCAGCAGCCAAGCGGGACAGTTGAACACTGAAGCTTTCTTT
NA	TRBV6-5	NA	15	TRBJ1-3	CASSYGTLERNTIYF	TGTGCCAGCAGTTACGGGACACTCGAGAGAAACACCATATATTTT
NA	TRBV5-4	NA	12	TRBJ1-4	CASSGIDEKLFF	TGTGCCAGCTCAGGAATTGATGAAAAACTGTTTTTT
NA	TRBV10-1	NA	14	TRBJ2-1	CASSESVRGNEQFF	TGCGCCAGCAGTGAGTCTGTCCGAGGGAATGAGCAGTTCTTC
NA	TRBV19	NA	15	TRBJ1-2	CASSIKRGTNYGYTF	TGTGCCAGTAGTATAAAACGGGGGACTAACTATGGCTACACCTTC
NA	TRBV19	NA	17	TRBJ1-1	CASSMRRGSPLNTEAFF	TGTGCCAGTAGTATGAGGAGGGGTTCGCCTTTGAACACTGAAGCTTTCTTT
NA	TRBV6-5	once	12	TRBJ1-5	CASSVFIQPQHF	TGTGCCAGCAGCGTTTTCATTCAGCCCCAGCATTTT
NA	TRBV18	NA	14	TRBJ1-6	CASSRDQDNSPLHF	TGTGCCAGCTCGCGGGACCAGGATAATTCACCCCTCCACTTT
NA	TRBV11-2	NA	17	TRBJ1-3	CASSRPRRGSSGNTIYF	TGTGCCAGCAGCCGTCCCAGGAGGGGGAGCTCTGGAAACACCATATATTTT
TRBD1	TRBV6-1	NA	16	TRBJ2-3	CASSEFGRGQTDTQYF	TGTGCCAGCAGTGAATTTGGCAGGGGGCAGACAGATACGCAGTATTTT
NA	TRBV30	NA	14	TRBJ2-6	CAWSVLAGANVLTF	TGTGCCTGGAGTGTACTAGCTGGGGCCAACGTCCTGACTTTC
TRBD1	TRBV5-1	NA	17	TRBJ1-4	CASSLHGTGSANEKLFF	TGCGCCAGCAGCTTGCATGGGACAGGTTCTGCTAATGAAAAACTGTTTTTT
NA	TRBV7-2	NA	16	TRBJ1-4	CASSLGEGLTNEKLFF	TGTGCCAGCAGCTTGGGGGAGGGATTAACTAATGAAAAACTGTTTTTT
TRBD1	TRBV6-5	NA	14	TRBJ1-5	CASRVTGGDQPQHF	TGTGCCAGCAGGGTGACAGGGGGAGATCAGCCCCAGCATTTT
NA	TRBV12-3/TRBV12-4	NA	12	TRBJ2-7	CASSFGLAEQYF	TGTGCCAGCAGTTTCGGGCTTGCCGAGCAGTACTTC
NA	TRBV2	NA	14	TRBJ1-1	CASSRVGTNTEAFF	TGTGCCAGCTCTAGGGTCGGAACGAACACTGAAGCTTTCTTT
NA	TRBV11-2	NA	17	TRBJ1-5	CASSLYPQGPSNQPQHF	TGTGCCAGCAGCTTATACCCCCAGGGGCCCAGCAATCAGCCCCAGCATTTT
NA	TRBV5-1	NA	12	TRBJ1-1	CASGRENTEAFF	TGCGCCAGCGGAAGGGAGAACACTGAAGCTTTCTTT
NA	TRBV18	NA	13	TRBJ2-5	CASSPTTQETQYF	TGTGCCAGCTCACCTACGACTCAAGAGACCCAGTACTTC
NA	TRBV27	NA	14	TRBJ1-1	CASRFGTMNTEAFF	TGTGCCAGCAGATTTGGGACCATGAACACTGAAGCTTTCTTT
TRBD1	TRBV5-6	NA	13	TRBJ1-2	CASVEGANYGYTF	TGTGCCAGCGTGGAGGGGGCCAACTATGGCTACACCTTC
NA	TRBV19	NA	14	TRBJ1-6	CASSLQGYNSPLHF	TGTGCCAGTAGTTTACAGGGTTATAATTCACCCCTCCACTTT
TRBD2	TRBV6-2/TRBV6-3	NA	14	TRBJ2-7	CASSSSGGFYEQYF	TGTGCCAGCAGTTCTAGCGGGGGCTTCTACGAGCAGTACTTC
TRBD1	TRBV9	NA	17	TRBJ2-1	CASSTPIDRGLSNEQFF	TGTGCCAGCAGCACACCAATCGACAGGGGGCTTAGCAATGAGCAGTTCTTC